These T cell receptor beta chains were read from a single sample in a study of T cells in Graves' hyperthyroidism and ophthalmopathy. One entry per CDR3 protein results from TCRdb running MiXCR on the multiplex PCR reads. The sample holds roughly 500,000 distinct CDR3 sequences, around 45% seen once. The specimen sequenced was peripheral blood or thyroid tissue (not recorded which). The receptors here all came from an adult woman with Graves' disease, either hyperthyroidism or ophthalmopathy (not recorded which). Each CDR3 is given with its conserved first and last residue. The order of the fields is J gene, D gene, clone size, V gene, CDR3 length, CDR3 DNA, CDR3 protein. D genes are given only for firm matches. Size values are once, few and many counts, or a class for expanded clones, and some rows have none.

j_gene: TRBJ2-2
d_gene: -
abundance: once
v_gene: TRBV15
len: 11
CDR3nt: TGTGCCACCAGCGTGGCTAGCGAGCTGTTTTTT
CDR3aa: CATSVASELFF

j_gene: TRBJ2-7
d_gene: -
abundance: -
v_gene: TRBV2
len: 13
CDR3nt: TGTGCCAACGCTCAGGGTCGACGCCACGAGCAGTACTTC
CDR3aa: CANAQGRRHEQYF

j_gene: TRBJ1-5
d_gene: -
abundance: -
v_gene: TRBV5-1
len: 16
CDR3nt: TGCGCCAGCAGCTTGGATGGCGGGAGGGCCGGTCAGCCCCAGCATTTT
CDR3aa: CASSLDGGRAGQPQHF

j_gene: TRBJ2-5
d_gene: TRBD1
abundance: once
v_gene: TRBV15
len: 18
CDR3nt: TGTGCCACCAGCAGCACAGGCCGGGACAGCCGCCCACAAGAGACCCAGTACTTC
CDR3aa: CATSSTGRDSRPQETQYF

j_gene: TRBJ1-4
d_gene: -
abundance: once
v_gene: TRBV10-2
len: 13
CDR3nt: TGCGCCAGTTCCAGGGCCGGGGACGAAAAACTGTTTTTT
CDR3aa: CASSRAGDEKLFF

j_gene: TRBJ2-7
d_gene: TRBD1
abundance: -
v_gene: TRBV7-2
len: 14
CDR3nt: TGTGCCAGCAGCTTAGGGGACAGCTGGAACGAGCAGTACTTC
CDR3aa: CASSLGDSWNEQYF

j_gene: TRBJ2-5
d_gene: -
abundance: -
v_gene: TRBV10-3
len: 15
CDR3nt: TGTGCCATCCTTTCGGCGGGCGGAGGGGCAGAGACCCAGTACTTC
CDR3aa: CAILSAGGGAETQYF

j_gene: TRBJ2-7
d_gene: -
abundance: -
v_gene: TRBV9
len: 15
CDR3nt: TGTGCCAGCAGCGTTTTAACTGGGACTCGCTACGAGCAGTACTTC
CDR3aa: CASSVLTGTRYEQYF

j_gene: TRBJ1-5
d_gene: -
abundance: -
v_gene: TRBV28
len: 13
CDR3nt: TGTGCCAGCAGTATCGAGGGGGATCAGCCCCAGCATTTT
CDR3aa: CASSIEGDQPQHF

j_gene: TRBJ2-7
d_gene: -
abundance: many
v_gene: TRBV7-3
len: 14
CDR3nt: TGTGCCAGCAGCTTAACTAGCGGAGTCTACGAGCAGTACTTC
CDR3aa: CASSLTSGVYEQYF

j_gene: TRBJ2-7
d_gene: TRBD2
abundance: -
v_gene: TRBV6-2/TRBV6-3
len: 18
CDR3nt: TGTGCCAGCAGCGCCCGACTAGCGGGAGGGTCGGGAAGCTACGAGCAGTACTTC
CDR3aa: CASSARLAGGSGSYEQYF

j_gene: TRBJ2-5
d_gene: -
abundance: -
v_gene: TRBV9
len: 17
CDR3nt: TGTGCCAGCAGCCTTTATTTCGGGACCGAGAATGAAGAGACCCAGTACTTC
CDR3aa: CASSLYFGTENEETQYF

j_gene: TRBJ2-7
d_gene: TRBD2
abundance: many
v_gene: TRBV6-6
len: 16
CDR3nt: TGTGCCAGCAGTTACTCGTCACTAGCGGGAGAGTTCGAGCAGTACTTC
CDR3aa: CASSYSSLAGEFEQYF

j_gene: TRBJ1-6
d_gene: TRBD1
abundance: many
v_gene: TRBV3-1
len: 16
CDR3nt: TGTGCCAGCAGCCAAAACCGGGACAGCGCGAATTCACCCCTCCACTTT
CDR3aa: CASSQNRDSANSPLHF

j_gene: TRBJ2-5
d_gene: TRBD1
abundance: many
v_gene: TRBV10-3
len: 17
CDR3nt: TGTGCCACTACAAACCCGCAGGGGGCTCTCGCTGAAGAGACCCAGTACTTC
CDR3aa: CATTNPQGALAEETQYF

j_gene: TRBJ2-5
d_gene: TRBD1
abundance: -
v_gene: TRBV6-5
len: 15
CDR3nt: TGTGCCAGCAGTTCAGGGGACAGAACGAGTCAGCCCCAGTACTTC
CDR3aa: CASSSGDRTSQPQYF

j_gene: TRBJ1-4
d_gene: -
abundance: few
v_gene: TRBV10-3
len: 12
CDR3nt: TGTGCCATCAAAGGCGATAATGAAAAACTGTTTTTT
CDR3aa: CAIKGDNEKLFF

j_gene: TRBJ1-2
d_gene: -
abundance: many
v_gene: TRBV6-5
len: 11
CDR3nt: TGTGCCAGCACCCGGGGGGCTAGCTACACCTTC
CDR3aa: CASTRGASYTF

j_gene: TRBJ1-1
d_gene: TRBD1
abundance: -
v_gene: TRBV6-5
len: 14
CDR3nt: TGTGCCATCAGGGACAGGGGCGCGGACACTGAAGCTTTCTTT
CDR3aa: CAIRDRGADTEAFF

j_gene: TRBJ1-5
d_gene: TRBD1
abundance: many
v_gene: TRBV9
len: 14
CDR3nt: TGTGCCAGCAGCGTCACAGGGGAGGATCAGCCCCAGCATTTT
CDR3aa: CASSVTGEDQPQHF

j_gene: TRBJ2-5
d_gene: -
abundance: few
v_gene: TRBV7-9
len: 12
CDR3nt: TGTGCCAGCAGCCTAAACCTTCAGCCCCAGTACTTC
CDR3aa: CASSLNLQPQYF

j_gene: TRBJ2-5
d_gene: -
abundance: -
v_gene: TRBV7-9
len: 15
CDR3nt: TGTGCCAGCAGCTTCCCTAGATGGGGGATGGAGACCCAGTACTTC
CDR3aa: CASSFPRWGMETQYF

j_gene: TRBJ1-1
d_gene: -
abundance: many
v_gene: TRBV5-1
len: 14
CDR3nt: TGCGCCAGCAGGGTCCGGGTCCTGAACACTGAAGCTTTCTTT
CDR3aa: CASRVRVLNTEAFF

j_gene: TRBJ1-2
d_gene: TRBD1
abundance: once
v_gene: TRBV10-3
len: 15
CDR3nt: TGTGCCATCAGTGAGTCCGGGACAGGGGAACTCGGCTACACCTTC
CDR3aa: CAISESGTGELGYTF

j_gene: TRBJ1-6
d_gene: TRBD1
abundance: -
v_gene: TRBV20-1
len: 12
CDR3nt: TGCAGTGCGCCGACAGGGCAGTCACCCCTCCACTTT
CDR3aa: CSAPTGQSPLHF

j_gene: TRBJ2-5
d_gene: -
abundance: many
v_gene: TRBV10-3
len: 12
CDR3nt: TGTGCCATCAGGGACAGCAGGGAGACCCAGTACTTC
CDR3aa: CAIRDSRETQYF

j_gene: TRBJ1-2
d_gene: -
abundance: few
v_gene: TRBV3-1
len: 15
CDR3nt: TGTGCCAGCAGCCAATTCGGTAGTGGTAACTATGGCTACACCTTC
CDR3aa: CASSQFGSGNYGYTF

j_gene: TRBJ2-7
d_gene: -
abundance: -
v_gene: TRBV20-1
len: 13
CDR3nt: TGCAGTGCTAGAGATGGGGGGAGTGACGAGCAGTACTTC
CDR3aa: CSARDGGSDEQYF

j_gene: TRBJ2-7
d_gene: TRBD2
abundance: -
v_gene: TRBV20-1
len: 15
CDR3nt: TGCAGTGCTACCCCGACGAGCGGGAGCGGGTTCGAGCAGTACTTC
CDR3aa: CSATPTSGSGFEQYF

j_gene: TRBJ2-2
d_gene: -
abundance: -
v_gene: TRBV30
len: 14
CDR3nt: TGTGCCTGGAGTGGAAGACAGGCCACCGGGGAGCTGTTTTTT
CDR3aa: CAWSGRQATGELFF

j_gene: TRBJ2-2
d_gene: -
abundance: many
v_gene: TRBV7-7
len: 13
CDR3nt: TGTGCTAGCAGCCCGCTTAACACCGGGGAGCTGTTTTTT
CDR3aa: CASSPLNTGELFF

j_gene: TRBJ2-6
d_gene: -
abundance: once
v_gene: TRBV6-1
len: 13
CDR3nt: TGTGCCAGCAGCTTGCCTGGGTACGACGTCCTGACTTTC
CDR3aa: CASSLPGYDVLTF

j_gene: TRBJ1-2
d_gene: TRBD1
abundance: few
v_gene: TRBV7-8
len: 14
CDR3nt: TGTGCCAGCAGCCCCTCCGGGACAGGGCACGGCTACACCTTC
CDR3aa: CASSPSGTGHGYTF

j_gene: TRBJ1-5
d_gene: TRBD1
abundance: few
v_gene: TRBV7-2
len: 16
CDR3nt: TGTGCCAGCAGCTTAGGTGACAGGGGCGGCAATCAGCCCCAGCATTTT
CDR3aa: CASSLGDRGGNQPQHF

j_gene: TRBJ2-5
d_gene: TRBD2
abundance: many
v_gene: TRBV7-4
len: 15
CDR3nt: TGTGCCAGCAGCCCCCTAGCGGGAGGGTTCAAGACCCAGTACTTC
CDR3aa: CASSPLAGGFKTQYF

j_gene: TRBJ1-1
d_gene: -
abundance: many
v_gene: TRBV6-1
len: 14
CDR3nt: TGTGCCAGCAGTGTGGTAGGCCCGAACACTGAAGCTTTCTTT
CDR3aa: CASSVVGPNTEAFF

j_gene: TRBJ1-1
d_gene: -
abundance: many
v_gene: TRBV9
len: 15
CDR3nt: TGTGCCAGCAGCCGAGGTGGCAGCACTAACACTGAAGCTTTCTTT
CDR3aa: CASSRGGSTNTEAFF

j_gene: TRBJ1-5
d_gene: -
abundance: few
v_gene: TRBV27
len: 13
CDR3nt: TGTGCCAGCAGTTTATCGGGAGTGGGGCCCCAGCATTTT
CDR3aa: CASSLSGVGPQHF

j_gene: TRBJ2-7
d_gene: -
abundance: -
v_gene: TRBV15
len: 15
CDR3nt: TGTGCCACCAGCAGAGAACGTGGGGCGAACTACGAGCAGTACTTC
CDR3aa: CATSRERGANYEQYF

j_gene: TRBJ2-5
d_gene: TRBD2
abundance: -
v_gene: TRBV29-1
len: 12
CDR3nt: TGCAGCGGGCGGGGGGCACGGGAGACCCAGTACTTC
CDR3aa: CSGRGARETQYF

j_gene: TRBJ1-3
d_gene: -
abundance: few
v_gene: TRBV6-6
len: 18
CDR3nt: TGTGCCAGCAGTTCCCAGGGACGCGGGGGCACCTCTGGAAACACCATATATTTT
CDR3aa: CASSSQGRGGTSGNTIYF

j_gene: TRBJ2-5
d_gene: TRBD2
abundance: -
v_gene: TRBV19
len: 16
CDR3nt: TGTGCCAGTAGTGGAACCCGGACTAGCCCTCAAGAGACCCAGTACTTC
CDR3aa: CASSGTRTSPQETQYF

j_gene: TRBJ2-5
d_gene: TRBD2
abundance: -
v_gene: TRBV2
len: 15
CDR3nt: TGTGCCAGCAGTGAAGCAGCAGCGGGACAAGAGACCCAGTACTTC
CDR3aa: CASSEAAAGQETQYF

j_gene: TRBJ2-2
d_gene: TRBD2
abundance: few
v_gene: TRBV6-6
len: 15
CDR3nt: TGTGCCAGCAGGGGACTAGCGAAGAACACCGGGGAGCTGTTTTTT
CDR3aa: CASRGLAKNTGELFF

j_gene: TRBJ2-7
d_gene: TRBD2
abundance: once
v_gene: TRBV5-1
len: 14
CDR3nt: TGCGCCAGCAGCAGAAGAGCGGGAGCCGTCGAGCAGTACTTC
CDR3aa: CASSRRAGAVEQYF

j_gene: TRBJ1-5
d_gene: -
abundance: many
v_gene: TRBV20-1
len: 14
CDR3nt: TGCAGTGCTAGAAGTGCTGGAGGGTATCAGCCCCAGCATTTT
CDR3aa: CSARSAGGYQPQHF

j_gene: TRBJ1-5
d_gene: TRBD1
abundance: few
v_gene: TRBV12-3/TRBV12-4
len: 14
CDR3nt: TGTGCCAGCAGTCCGACAGGGGTGGAACAGCCCCAGCATTTT
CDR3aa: CASSPTGVEQPQHF

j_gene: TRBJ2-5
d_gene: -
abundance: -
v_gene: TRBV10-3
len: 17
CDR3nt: TGTGCCATCAGTGCTAGAGGAGGGGACTCCCAATGGGAGACCCAGTACTTC
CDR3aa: CAISARGGDSQWETQYF